Listed below are T cell receptor beta chains from one sample, sequenced in a study of blood T cell repertoires in COVID-19. Sequencing used immunoSEQ multiplex PCR; TCRdb keeps in-frame clones, though not all of them. The sample lists 230,000 or so clones, around 84% seen once, with 15% to 20% in the top ten. The sample comprised peripheral blood. These receptors all come from a man aged 25-40 years with active or convalescent COVID-19. Each CDR3 is given with its conserved first and last residue. A D gene is named only where the DNA matches it firmly. Some rows mark clone size as missing; the rest say once, few, many or name a class of expanded clone.

>TRBV5-4|TRBJ2-2|few|.
CASTRDTGELFF
TGTGCCAGCACCCGGGACACCGGGGAGCTGTTTTTT
>TRBV12-3/TRBV12-4|TRBJ2-5|.|.
CASSLLEQTQYF
TGTGCCAGCAGTCTATTGGAGCAGACCCAGTACTTC
>TRBV6-1|TRBJ1-1|.|TRBD1
CASSLGTGETEAFF
TGTGCCAGCAGCCTCGGGACAGGGGAAACTGAAGCTTTCTTT
>TRBV2|TRBJ1-4|.|.
CASSERFRGREKLFF
TGTGCCAGCAGTGAAAGGTTCCGGGGTCGGGAAAAACTGTTTTTT
>TRBV19|TRBJ1-1|.|TRBD1
CASMDRRVSGEAFF
TGTGCCAGTATGGACAGGAGGGTAAGTGGTGAAGCTTTCTTT
>TRBV3-1/TRBV3-2|TRBJ1-2|.|.
CASSQDSRGAQGYTF
TGTGCCAGCAGCCAAGATAGTCGGGGGGCGCAGGGCTACACCTTC
>TRBV29-1|TRBJ1-1|.|TRBD1
CSVARDRRNTEAFF
TGCAGCGTCGCCCGGGACAGGAGGAACACTGAAGCTTTCTTT
>TRBV1|TRBJ1-2|.|.
CTSSYCRLCETYGYTF
TGCACCAGCAGTTATTGCCGTTTGTGCGAAACCTATGGCTACACCTTC
>TRBV5-6|TRBJ1-5|.|TRBD1
CASSLYRGINQPQHF
TGTGCCAGCAGCTTGTACAGGGGGATTAATCAGCCCCAGCATTTT
>TRBV7-2|TRBJ2-7|.|.
CASSPQGSHEQYF
TGTGCCAGCAGCCCCCAGGGTTCCCACGAGCAGTACTTC
>TRBV3-1/TRBV3-2|TRBJ2-7|few|.
CASSQYPRSSYEQYF
TGTGCCAGCAGCCAATATCCCCGGTCCTCCTACGAGCAGTACTTC
>TRBV20-1|TRBJ1-2|.|.
CSASPGQRSNGYTF
TGCAGTGCTAGTCCCGGACAGAGATCCAATGGCTACACCTTC
>TRBV19|TRBJ1-5|.|.
CASSATENQPQHF
TGTGCCAGTAGCGCGACGGAGAATCAGCCCCAGCATTTT
>TRBV9|TRBJ2-7|.|.
CASSEGQAYEQYF
TGTGCCAGCAGCGAGGGACAAGCCTACGAGCAGTACTTC
>TRBV6-1|TRBJ1-3|.|.
CASSQNSGNTIYF
TGTGCCAGCAGTCAGAACTCTGGAAACACCATATATTTT
>TRBV5-5|TRBJ2-1|.|TRBD2
CASSPGLGLAGFNEQFF
TGTGCCAGCAGCCCGGGGTTGGGACTAGCGGGATTCAATGAGCAGTTCTTC
>TRBV5-1|TRBJ2-1|.|.
CASSWLAAYNEQFF
TGCGCCAGCAGCTGGCTGGCAGCCTACAATGAGCAGTTCTTC
>TRBV24-1|TRBJ2-5|.|TRBD2
CATSWGGETQYF
TGTGCCACCAGCTGGGGGGGAGAGACCCAGTACTTC
>TRBV14|TRBJ2-7|.|.
CASSQVGGSEQYF
TGTGCCAGCAGCCAAGTAGGGGGATCCGAGCAGTACTTC
>TRBV11-2|TRBJ2-1|.|.
CASSWSQGSYNEQFF
TGTGCCAGCAGCTGGTCACAGGGATCCTACAATGAGCAGTTCTTC
>TRBV28|TRBJ2-7|.|TRBD2
CASSFFDGRGEQYF
TGTGCCAGCAGTTTCTTCGACGGGAGGGGAGAGCAGTACTTC
>TRBV7-2|TRBJ1-3|.|TRBD1
CASSWDSSGNTIYF
TGTGCCAGCAGCTGGGACAGCTCTGGAAACACCATATATTTT
>TRBV24-1|TRBJ2-7|.|.
CATSAVGSYEQYF
TGTGCCACCAGTGCAGTCGGGTCGTACGAGCAGTACTTC
>TRBV6-2/TRBV6-3|TRBJ2-7|.|.
CASSHGQGGTYEQYF
TGTGCCAGCAGTCATGGACAGGGAGGGACCTACGAGCAGTACTTC
>TRBV27|TRBJ1-2|once|TRBD1
CASSPPGQGAGGYTF
TGTGCCAGCAGTCCCCCGGGACAGGGGGCAGGTGGCTACACCTTC
>TRBV27|TRBJ2-1|few|TRBD1
CASGQGGEQFF
TGTGCCAGCGGACAGGGCGGGGAGCAGTTCTTC
>TRBV25-1|TRBJ2-5|.|TRBD2
CASSDYGGSETQYF
TGTGCCAGCAGTGATTACGGGGGGTCGGAGACCCAGTACTTC
>TRBV6-5|TRBJ1-5|.|TRBD1
CASSRQGYSNQPQHF
TGTGCCAGCAGTCGACAGGGCTATAGCAATCAGCCCCAGCATTTT
>TRBV30|TRBJ2-7|.|.
CAWSPVRNEQYF
TGTGCCTGGAGCCCGGTCAGGAACGAGCAGTACTTC
>TRBV4-1|TRBJ1-1|.|.
CASSQDPRNTEAFF
TGCGCCAGCAGCCAAGACCCTCGGAACACTGAAGCTTTCTTT
>TRBV12-3/TRBV12-4|TRBJ1-1|.|.
CASWGTGNTEAFF
TGTGCCAGCTGGGGTACAGGTAACACTGAAGCTTTCTTT
>TRBV6-1|TRBJ2-4|.|TRBD1
CASSEQGTGGSNIQYF
TGTGCCAGCAGTGAACAAGGAACAGGGGGGTCGAACATTCAGTACTTC
>TRBV6-5|TRBJ1-5|few|.
CASSLRTGDKQPQHF
TGTGCCAGCAGCCTCCGAACAGGCGACAAACAGCCCCAGCATTTT
>TRBV4-1|TRBJ1-6|.|.
CPTRPLGGSYNSPLHF
TGCCCCACCCGCCCCCTGGGGGGCTCCTATAATTCACCCCTCCACTTT
>TRBV2|TRBJ1-4|.|TRBD1
CASGGLTGGNEKLFF
TGTGCCAGCGGCGGTTTAACAGGGGGTAATGAAAAACTGTTTTTT
>TRBV30|TRBJ1-2|once|.
CAWKWGENYGYTF
TGTGCCTGGAAATGGGGCGAGAACTATGGCTACACCTTC
>TRBV6-6|TRBJ1-5|.|.
CAGGQPQHF
TGTGCCGGAGGACAGCCCCAGCATTTT
>TRBV27|TRBJ2-7|once|TRBD1
CASSVGQGAVEQYF
TGTGCCAGCAGTGTAGGACAGGGGGCTGTGGAGCAGTACTTC
>TRBV18|TRBJ1-1|.|.
CASSPSLGPEAFF
TGTGCCAGCTCACCGTCCCTGGGGCCTGAAGCTTTCTTT
>TRBV28|TRBJ1-5|few|.
CASSSAGFRPQHF
TGTGCCAGCAGTTCTGCAGGATTTCGGCCCCAGCATTTT
>TRBV13|TRBJ2-5|.|TRBD2
CASSSLAGVETQYF
TGTGCCAGCAGCTCACTAGCGGGAGTTGAGACCCAGTACTTC
>TRBV5-4|TRBJ2-6|.|.
CASSLAGPLSGANVLTF
TGTGCCAGCAGCTTGGCAGGGCCCCTCTCTGGGGCCAACGTCCTGACTTTC
>TRBV11-2|TRBJ2-2|few|.
CASSSSGGTGELFF
TGTGCCAGCAGCTCTTCCGGGGGTACCGGGGAGCTGTTTTTT
>TRBV7-2|TRBJ2-3|.|.
CASSLALLPSTDTQYF
TGTGCCAGCAGCTTAGCCCTACTCCCTAGCACAGATACGCAGTATTTT